One and the same sample provided the 24 T cell receptor beta chains below, sequenced in a study of T cell clonotyping in hematopoietic cell transplantation. Measured with immunoSEQ multiplex PCR; TCRdb has only the in-frame clones, and not every one. The sample carries fewer than 4,000 clones, 55% to 75% recorded once. The sample here was peripheral blood mononuclear cells, taken 30 days after allogeneic stem cell transplant. These receptors were taken from a male patient in his thirties or forties who had an allogeneic stem cell transplant from an unrelated donor, so the T cells may come from the graft donor. Some clones in this sample may be carry-over from other donors' samples.

The rearrangement links TRBV11-3 to TRBJ2-7; 12 positions match TRBD2. The trim removed 6 bases at V and 1 base at J, leaving 1 base unmatched. This CDR3 has 14 residues. Germline CDR1 and CDR2: SGHNT and YENEEA. CDR3 sequence: CASSGLAGSYEQYF. The CDR3, as DNA: TGTGCCAGCAGTGGACTAGCGGGGTCCTACGAGCAGTACTTC.

The CDR3 sequence is CASSPLVREETQYF. The DNA for the CDR3 is TGTGCCAGCTCACCACTAGTAAGGGAAGAGACCCAGTACTTC. The genes are TRBV18 and TRBJ2-5; the D is unclear. Germline CDR1 KGHSH, CDR2 LQKENI. The CDR3 covers 14 residues. Deletions cut 1 base from V and 3 bases from J, with 9 bases between.

V gene TRBV7-9 combines with J gene TRBJ2-3; D not resolved. Germline assignment: CDR1 SEHNR and CDR2 FQNEAQ (reference sequence). Trimming left V 3 bases short and J 1 base short, with 5 bases between. CDR3 length: 13 amino acids. The CDR3 reads CASSFQGTDTQYF. CDR3 DNA sequence: TGTGCCAGCAGCTTCCAGGGCACAGATACGCAGTATTTT.

This chain connects TRBV10-3 to TRBJ2-2; the match to TRBD1 covers 7 bases. Germline assignment: CDR1 ENHRY and CDR2 SYGVKD. V shed 4 bases and J 2 bases; nucleotides not matched to a gene: 4. The length of the CDR3 is 15 residues. CDR3 nucleotides: TGTGCCATCAGTGGGGGACAGCTTAACACCGGGGAGCTGTTTTTT. This codes for CAISGGQLNTGELFF.

This sequence joins TRBV4-3 and TRBJ2-7; D is possibly TRBD1 (6 bases). Between the trimmed V and J ends, which lost 1 base and 1 base, there was a span of 11 bases. CDR1 and CDR2 from the germline V gene are LGHNA and YSLEER. The length of the CDR3 is 15 residues. The CDR3 nucleotides are TGCGCCAGCAGCCAAGCAGGGGCCGCATCCTACGAGCAGTACTTC. This gives the protein CASSQAGAASYEQYF.

This clone has just one count. This chain uses TRBV27 with TRBJ2-3; D uncertain. The CDR3 extends over 11 amino acids. Deletions cut 3 bases from V and 9 bases from J, with 7 bases between. From germline, CDR1 is MNHEY and CDR2 SMNVEV (reference sequence). The CDR3 spells CASSFGRTQYF. The CDR3 coding sequence is TGTGCCAGCAGTTTTGGAAGAACGCAGTATTTT.

The chain joins TRBV19 to TRBJ1-5; TRBD1 aligns across 10 bases. Germline V CDR1 and CDR2: LNHDA, SQIVND (reference sequence). The CDR3 has 15 residues. The trim removed 7 bases at V and 7 bases at J, leaving 10 bases unmatched. The CDR3 region is CASTRDRGLPQPQHF. CDR3 DNA sequence: TGTGCCAGTACCCGGGACAGGGGACTCCCCCAGCCCCAGCATTTT. The full variable domain, rest sourced from reference TRBV19 and TRBJ1-5, is DGGITQSPKYLFRKEGQNVTLSCEQNLNHDAMYWYRQDPGQGLRLIYYSQIVNDFQKGDIAEGYSVSREKKESFPLTVTSAQKNPTAFYLCASTRDRGLPQPQHFGDGTRLSIL.

The rearrangement links TRBV11-2 to TRBJ2-6; D unresolved. Germline CDR1 reads SGHAT; CDR2 reads FQNNGV. Trimming removed 5 bases at V and 0 bases at J, with 11 bases between. The CDR3 extends over 16 amino acids. The CDR3 region is CASSTDGSSGANVLTF. As DNA, the CDR3 is TGTGCCAGCAGCACGGACGGGTCCTCTGGGGCCAACGTCCTGACTTTC.

This clone was seen more than once but under ten times. The chain joins TRBV2 to TRBJ1-3; D is possibly TRBD1 (5 bases). Germline CDR1 and CDR2: SNHLY and FYNNEI. This CDR3 is built from 16 residues. V lost 4 bases and J lost 2, with 15 bases in between. The CDR3 DNA reads TGTGCCAGCAGTGGTGTCTTCCGGGGGGCTGGAAACACCATATATTTT. Translated, it gives CASSGVFRGAGNTIYF.

The J gene is TRBJ1-1, the V gene TRBV4-3, with TRBD1 as a possible D gene (6 bases). V was trimmed by 2 bases and J by 3 bases, leaving 13 bases between them. Germline CDR1 LGHNA, CDR2 YSLEER. The CDR3 contains 15 residues. The chain's CDR3 is CASSQKRGKDTEAFF. DNA for the CDR3: TGCGCCAGCAGCCAAAAAAGGGGGAAGGACACTGAAGCTTTCTTT.

This clone is categorized as large (0.1 to 1%). The J gene is TRBJ2-7, the V gene TRBV11-3, with 10 bases aligning to TRBD2. V shed 6 bases and J 5 bases; nucleotides not matched to a gene: 4. Germline CDR1 SGHNT, CDR2 YENEEA. This CDR3 has 13 residues. The CDR3 DNA reads as TGTGCCAGCAGGGCTAGCGGGAGCGACGAGCAGTACTTC. Its translation: CASRASGSDEQYF.

The chain recombines TRBV5-6 with TRBJ1-1; D is unresolved. Germline CDR1 SGHDT, CDR2 YYEEEE. Between the trimmed V and J ends, which lost 2 bases and 4 bases, there was a span of 15 bases. The CDR3 covers 15 residues. The DNA of the CDR3 is TGTGCCAGCAGCTTACGTGACGTCTTTGGCACTGAAGCTTTCTTT. This encodes CASSLRDVFGTEAFF. Filled out from reference TRBV5-6 and TRBJ1-1, the complete variable domain reads DAGVTQSPTHLIKTRGQQVTLRCSPKSGHDTVSWYQQALGQGPQFIFQYYEEEERQRGNFPDRFSGHQFPNYSSELNVNALLLGDSALYLCASSLRDVFGTEAFFGQGTRLTVV.

This chain connects TRBV11-3 to TRBJ1-1; 11 bases fit TRBD1. V was clipped by 0 bases and J by 5 bases; unmatched bases: 5. The CDR3 spans 16 residues. Germline CDR1 is SGHNT and CDR2 is YENEEA. For the CDR3, the DNA is TGTGCCAGCAGCTTAGATTCGGGGACAGGGGGGACTGAAGCTTTCTTT. It translates to CASSLDSGTGGTEAFF.

V and J are TRBV28 and TRBJ1-6, with 8 bases aligning to TRBD1. The ends lost 4 bases at V and 7 bases at J; junction bases unmatched: 6. CDR3 size: 15 residues. Germline-derived CDR1 and CDR2 are MDHEN and SYDVKM. CDR3 nucleotides: TGTGCCAGCAGTTCAGGGGGCGTTTCCAATTCACCCCTCCACTTT. Its protein is CASSSGGVSNSPLHF.

The chain has TRBV28 and TRBJ1-5; D possibly corresponds to TRBD1 (6 bases). This CDR3 spans 19 amino acids. Trimming stripped 4 bases from V and 7 bases from J, with 29 bases between. Per germline, CDR1 MDHEN and CDR2 SYDVKM. The CDR3 loop reads CASSSLRRASARGDQPQHF. CDR3 nucleotide sequence: TGTGCCAGCAGTTCCCTCCGTCGCGCCTCGGCCAGGGGTGACCAGCCCCAGCATTTT.

V and J are TRBV10-3 and TRBJ1-1; D not resolved. V was clipped by 10 bases and J by 0 bases, with 12 bases between them. This CDR3 is 13 amino acids long. Per the germline V gene, CDR1 is ENHRY and CDR2 is SYGVKD. In DNA, the CDR3 is TGTGCCACAGGACTCCCTATGAACACTGAAGCTTTCTTT. It translates to CATGLPMNTEAFF.

This clone was observed a handful of times. The rearrangement uses TRBV4-1 and TRBJ1-5; TRBD1 aligns across 7 bases. The germline V gene encodes CDR1 MGHRA and CDR2 YSYEKL. Unmatched junction bases numbered 11, after V lost 0 bases and J lost 12 bases. The CDR3 is made up of 15 amino acids. The CDR3 DNA is TGCGCCAGCAGCCAAGACCCGACTAGCCAGGGGGACCAGCATTTT. Its translation: CASSQDPTSQGDQHF.

This rearrangement joins TRBV28 to TRBJ2-3, with a possible D match to TRBD2 (7 bases). CDR3 length: 17 residues. Germline assignment: CDR1 MDHEN and CDR2 SYDVKM. Trimming took off 3 bases at V and 4 bases at J, with 20 bases between the two ends. Here the CDR3 DNA reads TGTGCCAGCAGTTTCCGGAGGGGGGGGGCCTTCCCAGATACGCAGTATTTT. Translating gives CASSFRRGGAFPDTQYF.

This sequence joins TRBV7-3 and TRBJ2-3; 8 bases fit TRBD2. The germline V gene encodes CDR1 SGHTA and CDR2 FQGTGA. The CDR3 has 15 residues. Unmatched junction bases numbered 5, after V lost 1 base and J lost 5 bases. CDR3 in amino acids: CASSLNGGAGDTQYF. As DNA, the CDR3 is TGTGCCAGCAGCTTAAACGGGGGGGCCGGAGATACGCAGTATTTT. Variable domain in full (rest from reference TRBV7-3 and TRBJ2-3): GAGVSQTPSNKVTEKGKYVELRCDPISGHTALYWYRQSLGQGPEFLIYFQGTGAADDSGLPNDRFFAVRPEGSVSTLKIQRTERGDSAVYLCASSLNGGAGDTQYFGPGTRLTVL.

V is TRBV5-4 and J is TRBJ1-4; TRBD1 agrees at 8 bases. Per the germline V gene, CDR1 is SGHNT and CDR2 is YYREEE (reference sequence). With 4 bases clipped from V and 7 bases from J, the junction kept 12 bases outside the gene matches. This CDR3 comprises 16 residues. CDR3 sequence: CASSRIPDREAEKLFF. The CDR3 bases are TGTGCCAGCAGCCGAATACCGGACAGGGAGGCTGAAAAACTGTTTTTT.

V usage is TRBV7-8 and J usage is TRBJ1-2, with 8 bases that match TRBD1. The CDR3 consists of 14 residues. Germline CDR1 and CDR2: SGHVS and FQNEAQ. Trimming cost V 6 bases and J 3 bases; bases outside gene matches: 6. The chain's CDR3 is CASSPGQGHYGYTF. The DNA of the CDR3 is TGTGCCAGCAGTCCCGGACAGGGCCACTATGGCTACACCTTC.

The genes are TRBV9 and TRBJ1-1; D is possibly TRBD1 (5 bases). Per the germline V gene, CDR1 is SGDLS and CDR2 is YYNGEE. Trimming removed 1 base at V and 5 bases at J, with 12 bases between. This CDR3 has 14 residues. This CDR3 is CASSVNSGGTEAFF. CDR3 DNA sequence: TGTGCCAGCAGCGTAAATTCCGGGGGTACTGAAGCTTTCTTT.

The chain employs TRBV28 and TRBJ1-2; D may be TRBD1 (5 bases). Trimming left V 3 bases short and J 4 bases short, with 9 bases between. In germline, CDR1 is MDHEN, CDR2 SYDVKM. This CDR3 spans 13 amino acids. The CDR3 coding sequence is TGTGCCAGCAGTTTTGTAGGGGCCTATGGCTACACCTTC. Protein product: CASSFVGAYGYTF.

The chain has TRBV4-1 and TRBJ1-3, with 7 bases that match TRBD1. Looked up from germline, CDR1 is MGHRA and CDR2 is YSYEKL. The CDR3 covers 20 residues. After removal of 0 bases from V and 1 base from J, the junction contained 15 bases not matched to a gene. The CDR3 nucleotides read TGCGCCAGCAGCCAAGATTACAAGGCAGACAGGGTAGGGTCTGGAAACACCATATATTTT. Translated: CASSQDYKADRVGSGNTIYF.